These 10 T cell receptor beta chains came from one sample sequenced in a study of T cell repertoires in cytomegalovirus infection. These TCRs' antigens remain unknown. Using its own MiXCR run on the reads, TCRdb lists one record per CDR3 protein. The sample shows roughly 730,000 distinct CDR3 sequences, roughly 36% of them seen only once. Sequenced material: cultured PBMCs, taken from culture after CMV antigen stimulation. These receptors all come from a human donor in good health (CMV status not recorded). Some clones in this sample may be carry-over from other donors' samples.

This chain uses TRBV2 with TRBJ2-5, with 11 bases aligning to TRBD2. CDR1 is SNHLY, CDR2 FYNNEI, per germline. V lost 5 bases to trimming and J lost 3 bases; unmatched junction nucleotides: 5. The CDR3 runs 15 residues. CDR3 DNA: TGTGCCAGCAGTTTACTAGCGGGAGTTGAAGAGACCCAGTACTTC. It is translated as CASSLLAGVEETQYF.

The rearrangement links TRBV7-8 to TRBJ1-1, with D uncertain. Trimming cost V 8 bases and J 1 base, with 11 bases left between them. The CDR3 consists of 13 residues. Germline V lookup: CDR1 SGHVS, CDR2 FQNEAQ. CDR3 protein: CASCRLRNTEAFF. DNA of the CDR3: TGTGCCAGCTGTCGACTCAGGAACACTGAAGCTTTCTTT.

This chain connects TRBV4-1 to TRBJ2-7, with a tentative D call TRBD2 (5 bases). CDR3 size: 16 residues. Trimming removed 1 base at V and 0 bases at J, with 13 bases between. Germline V lookup: CDR1 MGHRA, CDR2 YSYEKL. The CDR3 DNA is TGCGCCAGCAGCCAAGTGGCCGGGATGAGCTCCTACGAGCAGTACTTC. Translation: CASSQVAGMSSYEQYF.

This clonotype was seen only once. The genes are TRBV5-6 and TRBJ2-3, with 9 bases lining up with TRBD2. V gave up 1 base and J gave up 2 bases; unmatched junction bases: 5. This CDR3 region has 16 residues. CDR1 SGHDT and CDR2 YYEEEE come from the germline V gene. The chain's CDR3 is CASSLRGLAYTDTQYF. The DNA of the CDR3 is TGTGCCAGCAGCTTGAGGGGACTAGCCTACACAGATACGCAGTATTTT. The variable domain in full, with the rest retrieved from reference TRBV5-6 and TRBJ2-3, is DAGVTQSPTHLIKTRGQQVTLRCSPKSGHDTVSWYQQALGQGPQFIFQYYEEEERQRGNFPDRFSGHQFPNYSSELNVNALLLGDSALYLCASSLRGLAYTDTQYFGPGTRLTVL.

This clonotype was seen more than once but under ten times. The chain has TRBV2 and TRBJ2-7; D possibly matches TRBD1 or TRBD2 (5 bases each). The V gene's germline CDR1 is SNHLY and CDR2 FYNNEI. The CDR3 length is 14 residues. Trimming took 6 bases from V and 0 from J, leaving 12 bases between them. The CDR3 region is CASRGDSSSYEQYF. As DNA, the CDR3 is TGTGCCAGCAGGGGAGACAGTAGCTCCTACGAGCAGTACTTC.

V is TRBV28 and J is TRBJ1-2; maybe TRBD1 (5 bases). Germline loops: CDR1 MDHEN, CDR2 SYDVKM. The CDR3 covers 12 residues. The V gene lost 8 bases and the J gene lost 14 bases, with 21 bases spanning the gap. The CDR3 sequence: CASDVRGADLTF. CDR3 nucleotide sequence: TGTGCCAGCGACGTACGAGGGGCTGACCTAACCTTC.

This clonotype occurred a few times. This chain connects TRBV7-6 to TRBJ1-2; D possibly corresponds to TRBD1 (5 bases). There are 14 residues in the CDR3. Between the trimmed V and J ends, which lost 5 bases and 2 bases, there was a span of 12 bases. CDR1 and CDR2 (germline): SGHVS, FNYEAQ. The CDR3, as DNA: TGTGCCAGCAGCCTAGGGACGGAGAACTATGGCTACACCTTC. Amino acid sequence: CASSLGTENYGYTF.

This chain connects TRBV12-3 or TRBV12-4 to TRBJ1-1; 8 bases are shared with TRBD1. V lost 6 bases, J lost 3 bases, and 3 bases stayed unmatched. CDR3 size: 13 residues. This chain's CDR3 is CASRDREDTEAFF. Written as DNA, the CDR3 is TGTGCCAGCAGGGACAGGGAGGACACTGAAGCTTTCTTT.

This clonotype has just a few counts. The genes are TRBV5-1 and TRBJ1-1; D unresolved. V lost 4 bases and J lost 1, with 14 bases in between. The V gene's germline CDR1 is SGHRS and CDR2 YFSETQ. This CDR3 contains 15 residues. The CDR3 DNA follows: TGCGCCAGCAGCCGCCCGGACGGTCGGAACACTGAAGCTTTCTTT. It yields the protein CASSRPDGRNTEAFF.

Ten or more counts support this clonotype. The V and J genes are TRBV7-8 and TRBJ2-7, with 11 bases that match TRBD2. CDR1 is SGHVS, CDR2 FQNEAQ, per germline. The V and J ends lost 4 bases and 4 bases, in that order; junction bases with no gene match: 6. This CDR3 is built from 15 residues. This chain's CDR3 is CASSWGTSGSYEQYF. For the CDR3, the DNA is TGTGCCAGCAGCTGGGGGACTAGCGGATCTTACGAGCAGTACTTC.